A selection of T cell receptor beta chains follows, all from one sample in a study of shared clonotypes between healthy human individuals. Here immunoSEQ multiplex PCR was the method, and the copy in TCRdb shows in-frame clones only, minus some. The sample contains roughly 2.6 million clones, around 94% of which appear only once. The sequencing sample was made of naive CD4+ T cells sorted from blood. These TCRs come from a young man in good health. Each CDR3 is given with its conserved first and last residue. Each record gives: J gene, V gene, clone size, D gene, CDR3 DNA, CDR3 protein. D genes are given only for firm matches. Where a row states a size, it is once, few, many or the class of an expanded clone; other rows omit it.

TRBJ2-7	TRBV6-1	.	TRBD2	TGTGCCAGCGGGACTAGCGGGAGGTCCTACGAGCAGTACTTC	CASGTSGRSYEQYF
TRBJ2-5	TRBV6-6	.	.	TGTGCCAGCAGACAGGGCACATCAGAGACCCAGTACTTC	CASRQGTSETQYF
TRBJ1-5	TRBV21-1	once	.	TGTGCCAGCAGCAATCGGACGAACCACCATAATTTACAGGGTTATGATCAGCCCCAGCATTTT	CASSNRTNHHNLQGYDQPQHF
TRBJ1-5	TRBV6-6	.	TRBD1	TGTGCCAGCAGTAAACACGGACAGGATAGCAATCAGCCCCAGCATTTT	CASSKHGQDSNQPQHF
TRBJ1-3	TRBV10-3	.	.	TGTGCCATCAGTGCCCAGGGCCTCTCTGGAAACACCATATATTTT	CAISAQGLSGNTIYF
TRBJ2-7	TRBV7-2	once	.	TGTGCCAGCAGCTTAGGGCAGATCTACGAGCAGTACTTC	CASSLGQIYEQYF
TRBJ2-2	TRBV5-1	.	.	TGCGCCAGCAAGACGGACAACACCGGGGAGCTGTTTTTT	CASKTDNTGELFF
TRBJ2-1	TRBV5-1	once	.	TGCGCCAGCCAGACCCAACTAGCCTCCTACAATGAGCAGTTCTTC	CASQTQLASYNEQFF
TRBJ2-3	TRBV5-1	.	.	TGCGCCAGCAGCGAGGGGCAGTGGACAGATACGCAGTATTTT	CASSEGQWTDTQYF
TRBJ2-3	TRBV27	.	TRBD2	TGTGCCAGCAGTTTATTCCGACTAGCGCCAGATACGCAGTATTTT	CASSLFRLAPDTQYF
TRBJ1-6	TRBV6-1	.	TRBD1	TGTGCCAGCAGGAGACAGGGTGTGACACCCCTCCACTTT	CASRRQGVTPLHF
TRBJ1-1	TRBV6-5	.	.	TGTGCCAGCAGTTTCGAACCGGGCACTGAAGCTTTCTTT	CASSFEPGTEAFF
TRBJ2-3	TRBV5-1	.	TRBD2	TGCGCCAGCAGCCAAAGCGGGGGGATTACCACAGATACGCAGTATTTT	CASSQSGGITTDTQYF
TRBJ1-2	TRBV30	.	TRBD1	TGTGCCTGGAGTGGGCAGGGGGCATCTTTTGGCTACACCTTC	CAWSGQGASFGYTF
TRBJ2-7	TRBV11-2	.	.	TGTGCCAGCAGCTTTACCGGGAGTTTCTCCTACGAGCAGTACTTC	CASSFTGSFSYEQYF
TRBJ2-5	TRBV28	.	TRBD2	TGTGCCAGCAGTTTATGGGGGACTAGGCCTCAAGAGACCCAGTACTTC	CASSLWGTRPQETQYF
TRBJ2-5	TRBV30	.	TRBD2	TGTGCCTGGACCGGGACTAGCGGGAGGATGTCCCAGTACTTC	CAWTGTSGRMSQYF
TRBJ2-5	TRBV18	.	.	TGTGCCAGCTCACCATACGCAGACCAAGAGACCCAGTACTTC	CASSPYADQETQYF
TRBJ2-1	TRBV4-2	.	.	TGTGCCAGCAGCCAAGAATATAACGGGGGTCCCTACAATGAGCAGTTCTTC	CASSQEYNGGPYNEQFF
TRBJ1-6	TRBV6-1	.	TRBD1	TGTGCCAGCAGTACCGACAGGGAAAATTCACCCCTCCACTTT	CASSTDRENSPLHF
TRBJ2-7	TRBV20-1	.	.	TGCAGTGCTTTCTGGGCCTACGAGCAGTACTTC	CSAFWAYEQYF
TRBJ2-5	TRBV5-1	.	TRBD1	TGCGCCAGCAGCTTGGCGGGGACAGGGTCACAAGAGACCCAGTACTTC	CASSLAGTGSQETQYF
TRBJ1-2	TRBV5-4	.	.	TGTGCCAGCAGCTCGGACGGATACTATGGCTACACCTTC	CASSSDGYYGYTF
TRBJ2-5	TRBV9	.	.	TGTGCCAGCAGCGTACGCGGACAGAGTCAAGAGACCCAGTACTTC	CASSVRGQSQETQYF
TRBJ2-3	TRBV2	.	TRBD2	TGTGCCAGCAGTGAACGACTAGCGGGAGAGGCAGATACGCAGTATTTT	CASSERLAGEADTQYF
TRBJ2-5	TRBV5-1	.	TRBD1	TGCGCCAGCAGCTCGACAGGGGGCAGGCAAGAGACCCAGTACTTC	CASSSTGGRQETQYF
TRBJ1-2	TRBV18	.	TRBD1	TGTGCCAGCTCAACCGGGACAGGGAGACTTATCGACTATGGCTACACCTTC	CASSTGTGRLIDYGYTF
TRBJ2-7	TRBV30	.	.	TGTGCCTGGAGCCCCGGGGCGGCGGGTGCCTACGAGCAGTACTTC	CAWSPGAAGAYEQYF
TRBJ2-4	TRBV11-2	.	TRBD2	TGTGCCAGCAGTCCCGGGACTAGCGGGGGGGCCGAGGTGAGAAACATTCAGTACTTC	CASSPGTSGGAEVRNIQYF
TRBJ2-7	TRBV6-5	.	TRBD1	TGTGCCAGCAGGGACCCGGGACAGGGCTTCTACGAGCAGTACTTC	CASRDPGQGFYEQYF
TRBJ1-5	TRBV6-6	.	.	TGTGCCAGCAGACAGGACCGAAATAGCAATCAGCCCCAGCATTTT	CASRQDRNSNQPQHF
TRBJ2-7	TRBV21-1	.	.	TGTGCCAGCAGCCCTCGACGGACCTACGAGCAGTACTTC	CASSPRRTYEQYF
TRBJ2-7	TRBV4-1	.	TRBD2	TGCGCCAGTTCGACTAGCGGGAGAAACGAGCAGTACTTC	CASSTSGRNEQYF
TRBJ1-4	TRBV6-6	.	.	TGTGCCAGCAGTTACTCTCGGTGGGCCGGCAGTGAAAAACTGTTTTTT	CASSYSRWAGSEKLFF
TRBJ2-1	TRBV7-9	.	TRBD2	TGTGCCAGCAGCTTAAAACCTGGACTAGCGGGAGGCAATGAGCAGTTCTTC	CASSLKPGLAGGNEQFF